The clone carrying this TCR beta chain was picked up a small number of times. Its target is unknown. TCRdb independently ran MiXCR on the reads; one entry per CDR3 protein. The sample contains around 530,000 distinct CDR3 sequences, approximately 26% of which appear only once. This record belongs to a study of T cell repertoires in cytomegalovirus infection. Study details: Indications of both CMV infection and matching HLA type were provided by public TCR beta signatures.

Study conclusions and caveats: The ex vivo response showed dominance by HLA-C-restricted CMV-specific TCR beta clonotypes.

The V and J ends lost 4 bases and 5 bases, in that order; junction bases with no gene match: 6. Germline CDR1 and CDR2: LNHDA and SQIVND (reference sequence). CDR3 size: 15 residues. The clonotype was recovered from a human donor in good health (CMV status not recorded). Some clones in this sample may be carry-over from other donors' samples. What was sequenced was PBMCs. The V call is TRBV19, the J call TRBJ1-5, with 9 bases that match TRBD1. CDR3 in amino acids: CASSTFDRGDQPQHF. DNA for the CDR3: TGTGCCAGTAGTACCTTCGACAGGGGGGATCAGCCCCAGCATTTT.